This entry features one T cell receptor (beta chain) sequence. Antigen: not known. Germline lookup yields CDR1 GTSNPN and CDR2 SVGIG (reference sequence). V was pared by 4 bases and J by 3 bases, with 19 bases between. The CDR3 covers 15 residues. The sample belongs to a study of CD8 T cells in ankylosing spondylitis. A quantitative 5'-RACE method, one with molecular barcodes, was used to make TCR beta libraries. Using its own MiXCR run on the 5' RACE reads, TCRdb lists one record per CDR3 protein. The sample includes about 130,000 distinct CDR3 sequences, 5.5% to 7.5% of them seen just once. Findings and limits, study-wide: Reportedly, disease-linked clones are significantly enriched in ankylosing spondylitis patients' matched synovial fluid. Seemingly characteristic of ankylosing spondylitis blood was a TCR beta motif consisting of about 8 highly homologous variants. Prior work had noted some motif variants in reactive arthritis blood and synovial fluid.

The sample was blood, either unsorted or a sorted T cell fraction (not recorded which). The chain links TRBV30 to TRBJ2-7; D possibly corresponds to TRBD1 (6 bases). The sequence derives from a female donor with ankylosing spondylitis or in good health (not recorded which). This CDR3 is CAWNNPTGSYYEQYF. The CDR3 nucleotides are TGTGCCTGGAACAACCCAACAGGGTCCTACTACGAGCAGTACTTC. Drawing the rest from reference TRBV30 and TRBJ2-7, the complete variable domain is SQTIHQWPATLVQPVGSPLSLECTVEGTSNPNLYWYRQAAGRGLQLLFYSVGIGQISSEVPQNLSASRPQDRQFILSSKKLLLSDSGFYLCAWNNPTGSYYEQYFGPGTRLTVT.